Listed below are T cell receptor beta chains from one sample, sequenced in a study of immune evolution from preneoplasia to lung adenocarcinoma. Repertoires were generated with immunoSEQ multiplex PCR, while TCRdb's copy carries only in-frame clones and drops some. The sample has tens of thousands of clones, around 79% seen once. Input material: FFPE invasive lung adenocarcinoma tissue. The origin of the receptors is a person between 55 and 69 years old with lung adenocarcinoma. Each CDR3 is given with its conserved first and last residue. The D gene is left open where the match is weak. Rows may omit the clone size; those that give it use once, few, many or a size class.

J	D	size	V	DNA	CDR3
TRBJ1-1	-	-	TRBV18	TGTGCCAGCTCACCGGGGGTTAACACTGAAGCTTTCTTT	CASSPGVNTEAFF
TRBJ2-5	TRBD1	-	TRBV28	TGTGCCAGCAATCCCGGGACAGGGGAACTGGGAGAGACCCAGTACTTC	CASNPGTGELGETQYF
TRBJ2-5	-	few	TRBV18	TGTGCCAGCTCACCTCAAGAGACCCAGTACTTC	CASSPQETQYF
TRBJ1-4	-	-	TRBV6-6	TGTGCCAGCACCAGTACTGTTAGGGAAAAACTGTTTTTT	CASTSTVREKLFF
TRBJ1-3	-	few	TRBV5-6	TGTGCCAGCAGCTTGAGGGGAACGGCGGCCACTGGAAACACCATATATTTT	CASSLRGTAATGNTIYF
TRBJ1-2	-	-	TRBV28	TGTGCCAGCAGTTTCCCACCCTTCACCTTAATGTACTATGGCTACACCTTC	CASSFPPFTLMYYGYTF
TRBJ2-1	TRBD2	-	TRBV5-1	TGCGCCAGCAGCTCCATGGGACTAGCGGGAGCGGTCTACAATGAGCAGTTCTTC	CASSSMGLAGAVYNEQFF
TRBJ2-7	-	-	TRBV10-3	TGTGCCATCAGTGATGGGACGACGCAGTACTTC	CAISDGTTQYF
TRBJ2-7	TRBD2	-	TRBV28	TGTGCCAGCAGCCGAGGGACTAGCGGGGACTACGAGCAGTACTTC	CASSRGTSGDYEQYF
TRBJ2-3	-	-	TRBV7-2	TGTGCCAGCAGCCGCCGGGAAGGCGCGCAGTATTTT	CASSRREGAQYF
TRBJ2-2	TRBD2	once	TRBV27	TGTGCCAGCCTCCTGACGGGAGGGAGTGGGGAGCTGTTTTTT	CASLLTGGSGELFF
TRBJ2-7	TRBD2	-	TRBV7-9	TGTGCCAGCAGCCCGGCATGGACTAGCGATCCCTACGAGCAGTACTTC	CASSPAWTSDPYEQYF
TRBJ1-5	-	few	TRBV18	TGTGCCAGCTCACTACAGGGATTAGATCAGCCCCAGCATTTT	CASSLQGLDQPQHF
TRBJ1-4	TRBD1	-	TRBV28	TGTGCCAGCACCCGAGACAGGGGGCATGAAAAACTGTTTTTT	CASTRDRGHEKLFF
TRBJ2-2	TRBD1	-	TRBV19	TGTGCCAGTAGTATTAGTACAGGGGGAACCGGGGAGCTGTTTTTT	CASSISTGGTGELFF
TRBJ1-1	-	-	TRBV11-2	TGTGCCAGCAGCTTAGACTTTGAAGCTTTCTTT	CASSLDFEAFF
TRBJ2-3	-	-	TRBV7-9	TGTGCCAGCAGCTTGGATTTAATTAGCACAGATACGCAGTATTTT	CASSLDLISTDTQYF
TRBJ2-5	-	-	TRBV10-3	TGTGCCATCAGCCGGGACGAGGAGCAGACCCAGTACTTC	CAISRDEEQTQYF
TRBJ2-1	-	once	TRBV9	TGTGCCAGCAGCGCTCCGCGGACGTTCAATGAGCAGTTCTTC	CASSAPRTFNEQFF
TRBJ2-5	-	-	TRBV28	TGTGCCAGCAGCCCACTAACCGGGAATGCTGAGACCCAGTACTTC	CASSPLTGNAETQYF
TRBJ2-7	TRBD2	-	TRBV6-1	TGTGCCAGCAGTGAACTAGCGGGAGAATTCTACGAGCAGTACTTC	CASSELAGEFYEQYF
TRBJ2-1	-	-	TRBV30	TGTGCCTGGAACCGGGACACCTATAATGAGCAGTTCTTC	CAWNRDTYNEQFF
TRBJ2-5	-	many	TRBV29-1	TGCACCAGCATTCCCCAGGGTGAGGAGACCCAGTACTTC	CTSIPQGEETQYF
TRBJ1-1	-	once	TRBV6-4	TGTGCCAGCAGGAGACCGGTCCAGAACACTGAAGCTTTCTTT	CASRRPVQNTEAFF
TRBJ2-7	-	-	TRBV7-9	TGTGCCAGCAGCTTCTTCTACGAGCAGTACTTC	CASSFFYEQYF
TRBJ2-2	-	-	TRBV14	TGTGCCAGCAGCCAAAAGACTAGAGCCGGGGAGCTGTTTTTT	CASSQKTRAGELFF
TRBJ1-2	TRBD1	-	TRBV30	TGTGCCTGGAGTCTGACAGGGTTCGGGGCGACCACCTTC	CAWSLTGFGATTF
TRBJ2-7	TRBD1	few	TRBV19	TGTGCCAGTAGTCTCGGACAGGGGGCTGACGAGCAGTACTTC	CASSLGQGADEQYF
TRBJ2-5	TRBD2	-	TRBV7-6	TGTGCCAGCAGCTTACTTAGCGGGAGTCAAGAGACCCAGTACTTC	CASSLLSGSQETQYF
TRBJ1-2	-	once	TRBV20-1	TGCAGTGCTAGTTTCAGGCAAGGCTACACCTTC	CSASFRQGYTF
TRBJ2-5	-	few	TRBV14	TGTGCCAGCAGCCAAGACAACGAGGAGACCCAGTACTTC	CASSQDNEETQYF
TRBJ2-6	-	-	TRBV7-8	TGTGCCAGCAGCTTCGGGAGCTCTGGGGCCAACGTCCTGACTTTC	CASSFGSSGANVLTF
TRBJ2-2	TRBD2	-	TRBV28	TGTGCCAGCAATGGACTAGCGGGATTGACCGGGGAGCTGTTTTTT	CASNGLAGLTGELFF
TRBJ1-1	-	-	TRBV5-1	TGCGCCAGCAGTCCTGGGGAGAACACTGAAGCTTTCTTT	CASSPGENTEAFF
TRBJ2-2	TRBD2	-	TRBV7-2	TGTGCCAGCAGCTTAGTTCTAGCGGGGGGCGGGGAGCTGTTTTTT	CASSLVLAGGGELFF
TRBJ1-1	-	-	TRBV6-5	TGTGCCAGCAGGGGGTACACTGAAGCTTTCTTT	CASRGYTEAFF
TRBJ2-5	TRBD2	-	TRBV6-5	TGTGCCTGTTCCTCTAGCGGGATAGGTGAGACCCAGTACTTC	CACSSSGIGETQYF
TRBJ2-6	-	-	TRBV19	TGTGCCAGTACCCTTAGGGGGAGCGGGGCCAACGTCCTGACTTTC	CASTLRGSGANVLTF
TRBJ2-7	-	-	TRBV25-1	TGTGCCAGCAGTGAAGCTAACTCCTACGAGCAGTACTTC	CASSEANSYEQYF
TRBJ1-2	-	-	TRBV29-1	TGCAGCGTTGTTCTGGGTGCTGGCTACACCTTC	CSVVLGAGYTF
TRBJ2-7	-	few	TRBV5-1	TGCGCCAGCAGGGACAGGGAGGGGGGCGAGCAGTACTTC	CASRDREGGEQYF
TRBJ1-5	-	-	TRBV28	TGTGCCAGCAGTTTGACGATCCCACGGCAGCCCCAGCATTTT	CASSLTIPRQPQHF
TRBJ2-7	TRBD1	once	TRBV6-4	TGTGCCAGCAGTGTGAGGGGGCGCCTCTCCTACGAGCAGTACTTC	CASSVRGRLSYEQYF
TRBJ2-7	TRBD1	-	TRBV19	TGTGCCAGTAGTATCGGCGGGGACAGGGTCTACGAGCAGTACTTC	CASSIGGDRVYEQYF
TRBJ2-1	-	medium-sized	TRBV15	TGTGCCACCAGCAGCATGGGGCCGGACAAGGGTGAGCAGTTCTTC	CATSSMGPDKGEQFF
TRBJ2-1	TRBD2	-	TRBV15	TGTGCCACCAGCAGAGGTGGTAGCGGGAGTCGGAATGAGCAGTTCTTC	CATSRGGSGSRNEQFF
TRBJ2-2	TRBD1	once	TRBV18	TGTGCCAGCTCAAAGGACAGGGGGGCGAACACCGGGGAGCTGTTTTTT	CASSKDRGANTGELFF
TRBJ2-7	-	-	TRBV2	TGTGCCAGCAGTCGACAGCCGTCCTACGAGCAGTACTTC	CASSRQPSYEQYF
TRBJ2-2	TRBD2	few	TRBV4-1	TGCGCCAGCAGCCAAGGTCTAGCGGGAGGTTCGAACACCGGGGAGCTGTTTTTT	CASSQGLAGGSNTGELFF
TRBJ1-1	TRBD1	-	TRBV5-4	TGTGCCAGCAGCTCCGACAGGGAGAGGACTGAAGCTTTCTTT	CASSSDRERTEAFF
TRBJ1-1	-	-	TRBV29-1	TGCAGCGTTGAAGAGGGGGGGTTCGCTTTCTTT	CSVEEGGFAFF
TRBJ2-4	-	-	TRBV7-2	TGTGCCAGCAGCTTAAAACAGACCATTCAGTACTTC	CASSLKQTIQYF
TRBJ2-7	TRBD2	-	TRBV5-4	TGTGCCAGCAGCCACGGACTAGGCTACGAGCAGTACTTC	CASSHGLGYEQYF
TRBJ2-3	-	-	TRBV6-1	TGTGCCAGCAGTGAAAGGGCCCAACCCTATTTT	CASSERAQPYF
TRBJ2-6	TRBD2	-	TRBV7-8	TGTGCCAGCACCTTCCGGGGAGCGGGATTCTCTGGGGCCAACGTCCTGACTTTC	CASTFRGAGFSGANVLTF
TRBJ2-5	-	-	TRBV28	TGTGCCAGCAGTTTGGGACGGTTCCAAGAGACCCAGTACTTC	CASSLGRFQETQYF
TRBJ1-3	-	-	TRBV4-1	TGCGCCAGCAGCCTCGCGGGAGCCCAAATCTCTGGAAACACCATATATTTT	CASSLAGAQISGNTIYF
TRBJ1-5	TRBD1	-	TRBV28	TGTGCCAGCGCTTTTTCAGGGGGGAGCAATCAGCCCCAGCATTTT	CASAFSGGSNQPQHF
TRBJ2-7	TRBD1	-	TRBV2	TGTGCCAGCACGGGACAGGGGTCCTACGAGCAGTACTTC	CASTGQGSYEQYF